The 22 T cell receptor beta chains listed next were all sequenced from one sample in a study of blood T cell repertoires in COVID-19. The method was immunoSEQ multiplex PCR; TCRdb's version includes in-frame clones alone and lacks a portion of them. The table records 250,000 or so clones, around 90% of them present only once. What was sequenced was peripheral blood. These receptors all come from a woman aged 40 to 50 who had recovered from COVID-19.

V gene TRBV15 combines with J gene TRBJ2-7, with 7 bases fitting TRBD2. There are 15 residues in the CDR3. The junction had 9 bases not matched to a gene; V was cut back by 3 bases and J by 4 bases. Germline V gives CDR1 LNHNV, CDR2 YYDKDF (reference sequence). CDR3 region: CATSRGREALYEQYF. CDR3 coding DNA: TGTGCCACCAGCAGGGGGAGGGAGGCCCTGTACGAGCAGTACTTC.

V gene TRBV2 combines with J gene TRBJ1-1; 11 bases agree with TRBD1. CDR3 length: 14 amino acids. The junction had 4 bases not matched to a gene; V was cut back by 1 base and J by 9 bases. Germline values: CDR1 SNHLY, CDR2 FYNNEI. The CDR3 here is CASSEGRDRGKAFF. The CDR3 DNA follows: TGTGCCAGCAGTGAAGGAAGGGACAGGGGGAAAGCTTTCTTT.

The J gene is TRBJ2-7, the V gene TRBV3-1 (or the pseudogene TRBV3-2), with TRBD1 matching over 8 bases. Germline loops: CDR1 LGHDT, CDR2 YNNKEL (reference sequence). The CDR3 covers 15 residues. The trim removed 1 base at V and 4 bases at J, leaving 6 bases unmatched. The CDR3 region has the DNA TGTGCCAGCAGCCAAGGCGACAGGGGCACATACGAGCAGTACTTC. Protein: CASSQGDRGTYEQYF.

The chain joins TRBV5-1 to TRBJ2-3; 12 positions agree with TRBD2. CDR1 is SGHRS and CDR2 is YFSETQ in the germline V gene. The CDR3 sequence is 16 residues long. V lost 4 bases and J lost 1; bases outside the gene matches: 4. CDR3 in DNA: TGCGCCAGCAGCGCGACTAGCGGGAGTGGCACAGATACGCAGTATTTT. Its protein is CASSATSGSGTDTQYF.

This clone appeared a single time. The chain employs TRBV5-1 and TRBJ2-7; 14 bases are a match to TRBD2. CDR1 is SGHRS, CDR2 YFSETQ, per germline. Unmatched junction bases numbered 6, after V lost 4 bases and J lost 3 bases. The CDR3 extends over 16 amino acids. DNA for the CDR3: TGCGCCAGCAGCCCCGGACTAGCGGGAGGTGACTACGAGCAGTACTTC. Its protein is CASSPGLAGGDYEQYF.

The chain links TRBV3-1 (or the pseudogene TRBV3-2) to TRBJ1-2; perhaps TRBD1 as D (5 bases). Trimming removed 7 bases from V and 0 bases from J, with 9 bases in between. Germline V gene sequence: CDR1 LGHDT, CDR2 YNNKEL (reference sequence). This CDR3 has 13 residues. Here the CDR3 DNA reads TGTGCCAGCACCGGACACTCTAACTATGGCTACACCTTC. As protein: CASTGHSNYGYTF.

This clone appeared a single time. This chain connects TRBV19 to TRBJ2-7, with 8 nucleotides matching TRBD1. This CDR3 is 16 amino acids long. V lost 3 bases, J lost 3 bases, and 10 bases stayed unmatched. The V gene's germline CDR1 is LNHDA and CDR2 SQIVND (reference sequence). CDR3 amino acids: CASSIDSGGSYYEQYF. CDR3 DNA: TGTGCCAGTAGTATCGACTCAGGGGGCTCTTACTACGAGCAGTACTTC. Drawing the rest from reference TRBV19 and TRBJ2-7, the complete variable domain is DGGITQSPKYLFRKEGQNVTLSCEQNLNHDAMYWYRQDPGQGLRLIYYSQIVNDFQKGDIAEGYSVSREKKESFPLTVTSAQKNPTAFYLCASSIDSGGSYYEQYFGPGTRLTVT.

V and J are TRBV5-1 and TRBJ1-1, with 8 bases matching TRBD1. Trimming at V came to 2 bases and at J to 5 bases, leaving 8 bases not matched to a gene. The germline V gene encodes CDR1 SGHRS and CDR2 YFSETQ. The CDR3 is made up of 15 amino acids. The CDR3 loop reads CASSLKQGVGTEAFF. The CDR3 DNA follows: TGCGCCAGCAGCTTAAAACAGGGGGTAGGGACTGAAGCTTTCTTT. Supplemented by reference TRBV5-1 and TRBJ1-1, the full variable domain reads KAGVTQTPRYLIKTRGQQVTLSCSPISGHRSVSWYQQTPGQGLQFLFEYFSETQRNKGNFPGRFSGRQFSNSRSEMNVSTLELGDSALYLCASSLKQGVGTEAFFGQGTRLTVV.

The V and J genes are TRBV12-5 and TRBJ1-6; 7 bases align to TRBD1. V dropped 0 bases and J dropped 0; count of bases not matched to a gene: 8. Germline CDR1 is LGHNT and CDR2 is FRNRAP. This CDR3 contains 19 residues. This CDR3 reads CASGLVQGVYSSYNSPLHF. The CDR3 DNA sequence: TGTGCTAGTGGTTTGGTCCAGGGGGTCTACAGCTCCTATAATTCACCCCTCCACTTT.

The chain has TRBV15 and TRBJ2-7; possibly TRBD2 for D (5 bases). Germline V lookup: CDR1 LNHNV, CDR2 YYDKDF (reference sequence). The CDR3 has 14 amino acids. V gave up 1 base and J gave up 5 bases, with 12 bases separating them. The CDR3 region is CATSRVSGINEQYF. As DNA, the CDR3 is TGTGCCACCAGCAGAGTATCCGGGATAAACGAGCAGTACTTC.

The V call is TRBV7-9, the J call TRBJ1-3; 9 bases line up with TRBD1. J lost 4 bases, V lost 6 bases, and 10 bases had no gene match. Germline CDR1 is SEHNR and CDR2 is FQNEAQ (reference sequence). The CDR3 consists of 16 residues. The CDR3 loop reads CASSWVQGAEGNTIYF. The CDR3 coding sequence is TGTGCCAGCAGTTGGGTACAGGGGGCTGAGGGAAACACCATATATTTT.

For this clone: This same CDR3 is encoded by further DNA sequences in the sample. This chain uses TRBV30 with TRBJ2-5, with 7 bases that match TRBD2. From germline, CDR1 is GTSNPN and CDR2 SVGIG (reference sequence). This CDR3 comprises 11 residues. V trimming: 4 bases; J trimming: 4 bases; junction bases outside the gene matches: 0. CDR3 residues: CAWTGGETQYF. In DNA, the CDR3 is TGTGCCTGGACGGGGGGAGAGACCCAGTACTTC.

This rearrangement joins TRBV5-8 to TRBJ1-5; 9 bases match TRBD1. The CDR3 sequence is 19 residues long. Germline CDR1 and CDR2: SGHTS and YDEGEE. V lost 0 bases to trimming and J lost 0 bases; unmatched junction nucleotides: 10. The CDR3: CASSLGTGEGVLSNQPQHF. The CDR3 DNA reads TGTGCCAGCAGCTTGGGGACAGGGGAAGGAGTTCTTAGCAATCAGCCCCAGCATTTT.

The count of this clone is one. The CDR3, as DNA: TGCAGTGCTAGTGGCGGCGGGAGGGAAGAGACCCAGTACTTC. Translated, it gives CSASGGGREETQYF. The rearrangement joins TRBV20-1 to TRBJ2-5; 9 bases are a match to TRBD2. With V trimmed by 3 bases and J by 3 bases, 5 bases remained unmatched. CDR1 is DFQATT and CDR2 is SNEGSKA in the germline V gene (reference sequence). There are 14 residues in the CDR3.

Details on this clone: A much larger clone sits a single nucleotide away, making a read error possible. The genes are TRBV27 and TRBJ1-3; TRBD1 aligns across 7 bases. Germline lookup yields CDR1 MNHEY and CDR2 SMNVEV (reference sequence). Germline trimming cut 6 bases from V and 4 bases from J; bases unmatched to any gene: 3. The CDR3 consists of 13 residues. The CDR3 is CASSATGGNTIYF. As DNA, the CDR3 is TGTGCCAGCAGCGCGACAGGGGGAAACACCATATATTTT.

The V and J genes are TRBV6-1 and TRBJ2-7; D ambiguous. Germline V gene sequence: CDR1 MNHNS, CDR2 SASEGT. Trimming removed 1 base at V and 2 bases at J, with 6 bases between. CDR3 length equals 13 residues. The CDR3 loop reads CASSEGATYEQYF. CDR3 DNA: TGTGCCAGCAGTGAAGGGGCTACCTACGAGCAGTACTTC.

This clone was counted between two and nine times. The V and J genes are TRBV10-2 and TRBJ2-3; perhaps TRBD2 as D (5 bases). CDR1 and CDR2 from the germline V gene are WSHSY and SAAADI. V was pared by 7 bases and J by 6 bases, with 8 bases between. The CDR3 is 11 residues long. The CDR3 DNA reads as TGCGCCAGCATTACGGGGGATACGCAGTATTTT. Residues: CASITGDTQYF.

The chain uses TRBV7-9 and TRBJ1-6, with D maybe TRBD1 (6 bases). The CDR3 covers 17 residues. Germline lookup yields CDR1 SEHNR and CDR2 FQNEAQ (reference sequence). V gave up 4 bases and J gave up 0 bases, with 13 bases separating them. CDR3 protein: CASSSNRESSYNSPLHF. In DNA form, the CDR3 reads TGTGCCAGCAGCTCAAACAGGGAGAGCTCCTATAATTCACCCCTCCACTTT.

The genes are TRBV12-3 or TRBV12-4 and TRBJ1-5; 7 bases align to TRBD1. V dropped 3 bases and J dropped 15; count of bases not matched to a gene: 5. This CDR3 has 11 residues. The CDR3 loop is CASSLGTVAHF. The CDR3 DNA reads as TGTGCCAGCAGTTTGGGGACAGTCGCGCATTTT.

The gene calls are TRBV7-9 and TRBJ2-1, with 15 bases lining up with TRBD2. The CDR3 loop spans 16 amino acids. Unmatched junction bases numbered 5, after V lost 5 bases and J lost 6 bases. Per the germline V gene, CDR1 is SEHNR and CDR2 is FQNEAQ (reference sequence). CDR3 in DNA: TGTGCCAGCAGCCCGGGACTAGCGGGAGGTATCAATGAGCAGTTCTTC. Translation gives CASSPGLAGGINEQFF.

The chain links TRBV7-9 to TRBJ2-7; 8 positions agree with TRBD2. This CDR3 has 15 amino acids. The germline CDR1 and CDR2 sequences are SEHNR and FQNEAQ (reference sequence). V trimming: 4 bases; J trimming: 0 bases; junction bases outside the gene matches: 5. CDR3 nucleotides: TGTGCCAGCAGCTCGGGAGGGCCCACCTCCTACGAGCAGTACTTC. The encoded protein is CASSSGGPTSYEQYF.

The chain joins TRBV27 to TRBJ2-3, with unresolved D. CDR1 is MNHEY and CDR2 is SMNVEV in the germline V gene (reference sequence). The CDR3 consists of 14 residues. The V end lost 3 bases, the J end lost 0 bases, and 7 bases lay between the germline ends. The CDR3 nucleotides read TGTGCCAGCAGTTTCCTCAGGAGCACAGATACGCAGTATTTT. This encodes CASSFLRSTDTQYF.